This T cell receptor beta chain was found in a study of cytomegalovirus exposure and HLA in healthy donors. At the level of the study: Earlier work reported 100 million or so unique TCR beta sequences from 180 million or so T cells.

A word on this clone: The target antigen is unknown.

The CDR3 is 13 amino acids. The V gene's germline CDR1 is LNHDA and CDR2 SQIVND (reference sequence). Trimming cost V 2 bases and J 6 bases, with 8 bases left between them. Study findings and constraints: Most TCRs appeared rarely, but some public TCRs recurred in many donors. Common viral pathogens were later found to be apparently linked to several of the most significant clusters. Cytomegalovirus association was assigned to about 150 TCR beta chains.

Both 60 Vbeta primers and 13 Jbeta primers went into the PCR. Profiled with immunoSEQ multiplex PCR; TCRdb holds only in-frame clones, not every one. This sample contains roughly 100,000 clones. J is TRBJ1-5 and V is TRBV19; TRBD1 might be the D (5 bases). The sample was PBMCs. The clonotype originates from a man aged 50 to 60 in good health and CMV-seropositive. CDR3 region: CASSIWGTQPQHF. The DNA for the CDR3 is TGTGCCAGTAGTATATGGGGCACTCAGCCCCAGCATTTT.